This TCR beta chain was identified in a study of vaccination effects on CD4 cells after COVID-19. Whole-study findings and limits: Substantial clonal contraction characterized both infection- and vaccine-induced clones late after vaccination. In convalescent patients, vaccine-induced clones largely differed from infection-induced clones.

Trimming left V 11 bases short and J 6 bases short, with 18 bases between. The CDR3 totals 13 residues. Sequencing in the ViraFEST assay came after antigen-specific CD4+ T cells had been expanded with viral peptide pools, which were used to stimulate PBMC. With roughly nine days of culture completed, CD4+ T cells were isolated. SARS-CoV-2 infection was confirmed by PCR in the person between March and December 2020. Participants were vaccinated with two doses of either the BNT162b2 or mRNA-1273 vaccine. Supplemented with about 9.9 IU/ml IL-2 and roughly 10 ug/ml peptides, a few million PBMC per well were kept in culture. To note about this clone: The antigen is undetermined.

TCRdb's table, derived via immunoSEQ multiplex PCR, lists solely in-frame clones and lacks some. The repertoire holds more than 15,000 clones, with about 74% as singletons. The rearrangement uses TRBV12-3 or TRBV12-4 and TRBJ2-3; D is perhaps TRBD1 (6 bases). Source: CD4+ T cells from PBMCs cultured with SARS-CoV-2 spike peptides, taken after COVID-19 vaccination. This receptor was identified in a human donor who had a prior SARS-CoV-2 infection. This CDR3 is CARPPGTTDTQYF. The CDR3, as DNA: TGTGCCCGCCCCCCCGGGACAACGGATACGCAGTATTTT.